One sample yielded the 25 T cell receptor beta chains listed below, sequenced in a study of blood T cell repertoires in COVID-19. Produced via immunoSEQ multiplex PCR; TCRdb's table is partial and in-frame only. The sample has roughly 190,000 clones; around four fifths are singletons. Sequenced: peripheral blood. Source of these receptors: a man aged 30-40 years with active or convalescent COVID-19.

The CDR3 DNA sequence: TGTGCCAGCAGCCCTGTGAGCTCCTATAATTCACCCCTCCACTTT. Encoded protein: CASSPVSSYNSPLHF. The genes are TRBV5-4 and TRBJ1-6; no firm D call. The CDR3 spans 15 residues. The V gene lost 4 bases and the J gene lost 0 bases, with 8 bases spanning the gap. Germline CDR1 SGHNT, CDR2 YYREEE (reference sequence).

The chain couples TRBV6-5 to TRBJ1-6, with TRBD1 identical over 7 bases. V dropped 0 bases and J dropped 6; count of bases not matched to a gene: 2. The CDR3 covers 15 residues. CDR1 is MNHEY and CDR2 is SVGAGI in the germline V gene. This CDR3 is CASSYSNRGNSPLHF. The CDR3 coding sequence is TGTGCCAGCAGTTACTCCAACAGGGGTAATTCACCCCTCCACTTT.

The rearrangement links TRBV30 to TRBJ1-2; tentatively, D is TRBD1 (5 bases). Germline-derived CDR1 and CDR2 are GTSNPN and SVGIG (reference sequence). The length of the CDR3 is 13 residues. V lost 1 base and J lost 4, with 10 bases in between. CDR3 loop: CAWSEGVGYGYTF. The CDR3 DNA reads TGTGCCTGGAGTGAAGGGGTGGGCTATGGCTACACCTTC.

As DNA, the CDR3 is TGCGCCAGCAGCCCGGGGGACGGCACAACTAATGAAAAACTGTTTTTT. Translation: CASSPGDGTTNEKLFF. This chain uses TRBV5-1 with TRBJ1-4; TRBD1 is a possible D gene (5 bases). V was shortened by 4 bases and J by 0 bases, with 13 bases between the two germline ends. The CDR3 consists of 16 residues. Germline V CDR1 and CDR2: SGHRS, YFSETQ.

The count of this clone is one. V gene TRBV13 combines with J gene TRBJ1-1, with a possible D match to TRBD1 (6 bases). This CDR3 region has 14 residues. CDR1 and CDR2 from the germline V gene are PRHDT and FYEKMQ (reference sequence). The V and J ends lost 5 bases and 1 base respectively, with 11 bases between them. The CDR3 loop is CASSLEDRNTEAFF. In nucleotides, the CDR3 is TGTGCCAGCAGCCTCGAGGACAGGAACACTGAAGCTTTCTTT.

Comments on this clone: The same CDR3 arises from other DNA sequences in this sample as well. The rearrangement links TRBV12-3 or TRBV12-4 to TRBJ1-1; D uncertain. Trimming stripped 2 bases from V and 5 bases from J, with 6 bases between. This CDR3 is 12 amino acids long. The CDR3: CASSLLSTEAFF. The CDR3 region has the DNA TGTGCCAGCAGTTTACTCTCGACTGAAGCTTTCTTT.

V is TRBV2 and J is TRBJ2-7, with a weak D call TRBD2 (6 bases). Germline CDR1 SNHLY, CDR2 FYNNEI. The CDR3 sequence is 14 residues long. The V end lost 7 bases, the J end lost 0 bases, and 13 bases lay between the germline ends. CDR3 in amino acids: CASIASESSYEQYF. CDR3 DNA sequence: TGTGCCAGCATCGCTAGCGAGAGCTCCTACGAGCAGTACTTC. The full variable domain, with the rest looked up from reference TRBV2 and TRBJ2-7, is EPEVTQTPSHQVTQMGQEVILRCVPISNHLYFYWYRQILGQKVEFLVSFYNNEISEKSEIFDDQFSVERPDGSNFTLKIRSTKLEDSAMYFCASIASESSYEQYFGPGTRLTVT.

The chain links TRBV3-1 (or the pseudogene TRBV3-2) to TRBJ2-7; D not resolved. CDR1 is LGHDT and CDR2 is YNNKEL in the germline V gene (reference sequence). V lost 3 bases and J lost 4, with 16 bases in between. This CDR3 region has 15 residues. This chain's CDR3 is CASSQTQRGCYEQYF. For the CDR3, the DNA is TGTGCCAGCAGCCAGACTCAGCGTGGCTGTTACGAGCAGTACTTC.

The J gene is TRBJ1-5, the V gene TRBV30; no clear D gene. The CDR3 totals 13 residues. The germline gives CDR1 GTSNPN, CDR2 SVGIG (reference sequence). The V end was cut by 2 bases, the J end by 1 base, with 6 bases between. Here the CDR3 DNA reads TGTGCCTGGAGTTCCGGGAGCAATCAGCCCCAGCATTTT. Encoded protein: CAWSSGSNQPQHF.

This clone was seen a few times. The chain recombines TRBV6-1 with TRBJ1-1; TRBD1 is a possible D gene (6 bases). Germline V gene data show CDR1 as MNHNS and CDR2 as SASEGT. The CDR3 runs 14 residues. V was trimmed by 2 bases and J by 1 base, leaving 8 bases between them. In DNA form, the CDR3 reads TGTGCCAGCAGTGAACAACAGGGGAACACTGAAGCTTTCTTT. Encoded protein: CASSEQQGNTEAFF.

This chain links TRBV7-2 with TRBJ1-1; no reliable D call. V was cut by 1 base and J by 1 base, with 7 bases left in between. There are 14 residues in the CDR3. Germline V gene sequence: CDR1 SGHTA, CDR2 FQGNSA. The CDR3 region is CASSLVAGNTEAFF. The CDR3 nucleotides read TGTGCCAGCAGCTTAGTGGCAGGGAACACTGAAGCTTTCTTT.

The chain joins TRBV7-2 to TRBJ2-2, with 7 bases lining up with TRBD1. The CDR3 has 16 residues. Germline V lookup: CDR1 SGHTA, CDR2 FQGNSA. The V gene end was trimmed by 3 bases and the J gene end by 1 base; junction bases not matched to a gene: 5. The CDR3 region has the DNA TGTGCCAGCAGCTTCGTGGGACAGCTGAACACCGGGGAGCTGTTTTTT. Protein: CASSFVGQLNTGELFF. Combining the CDR3 with reference TRBV7-2 and TRBJ2-2 gives the whole variable domain GAGVSQSPSNKVTEKGKDVELRCDPISGHTALYWYRQSLGQGLEFLIYFQGNSAPDKSGLPSDRFSAERTGGSVSTLTIQRTQQEDSAVYLCASSFVGQLNTGELFFGEGSRLTVL.

The chain has TRBV30 and TRBJ1-1, with D unclear. The CDR3 is 13 amino acids. Germline assignment: CDR1 GTSNPN and CDR2 SVGIG (reference sequence). Trimming took off 4 bases at V and 1 base at J, with 10 bases between the two ends. The CDR3 reads CAWMVQANTEAFF. CDR3 coding DNA: TGTGCCTGGATGGTGCAGGCGAACACTGAAGCTTTCTTT.

The chain combines TRBV5-4 with TRBJ1-1; D remains unclear. The V end lost 4 bases, the J end lost 4 bases, and 14 bases lay between the germline ends. Germline V gene sequence: CDR1 SGHNT, CDR2 YYREEE (reference sequence). The CDR3 is 14 amino acids. CDR3 residues: CASSLGLSGTEAFF. The CDR3 nucleotides read TGTGCCAGCAGCCTGGGATTATCGGGCACTGAAGCTTTCTTT.

The rearrangement links TRBV19 to TRBJ1-5, with a tentative D call TRBD1 (6 bases). Germline V gene sequence: CDR1 LNHDA, CDR2 SQIVND (reference sequence). There are 16 residues in the CDR3. V lost 2 bases to trimming and J lost 3 bases, with 14 bases between them. Here the CDR3 reads CASSILGQGINQPQHF. The CDR3 coding sequence is TGTGCCAGTAGTATATTAGGTCAGGGGATCAATCAGCCCCAGCATTTT.

This chain's CDR3 is CSVAERDGYTF. CDR3 nucleotides: TGCAGCGTCGCCGAGAGGGATGGCTACACCTTC. The genes are TRBV29-1 and TRBJ1-2; D not certain. The CDR3 has 11 residues. V lost 6 bases and J lost 6, with 11 bases in between. Germline CDR1 reads SQVTM; CDR2 reads ANQGSEA.

The chain employs TRBV6-6 and TRBJ2-7, with a weak D call TRBD1 (6 bases). This CDR3 region has 13 residues. Trimming cost V 11 bases and J 5 bases, with 19 bases left between them. CDR1 is MNHNY and CDR2 is SVGAGI in the germline V gene (reference sequence). This CDR3 reads CAGNTGFSDEQYF. The CDR3 DNA reads TGTGCCGGCAACACAGGGTTTAGCGACGAGCAGTACTTC.

The chain links TRBV4-1 to TRBJ1-1, with unresolved D. The germline V and J ends were trimmed by 0 bases and 1 base, with 6 bases remaining between them. Germline values: CDR1 MGHRA, CDR2 YSYEKL. The length of the CDR3 is 14 residues. CDR3: CASSQDPRNTEAFF. The CDR3 DNA is TGCGCCAGCAGCCAAGACCCCAGGAACACTGAAGCTTTCTTT.

V usage is TRBV24-1 and J usage is TRBJ2-7, with TRBD1 identical over 8 bases. Germline CDR1 KGHDR, CDR2 SFDVKD. CDR3 length: 15 residues. Trimming removed 0 bases from V and 2 bases from J; junction bases left unmatched: 2. CDR3 sequence: CATSDLRTGTYEQYF. The CDR3 DNA reads as TGTGCCACCAGTGATTTGAGGACAGGGACCTACGAGCAGTACTTC.

The gene calls are TRBV7-2 and TRBJ1-4; D possibly corresponds to TRBD1 (6 bases). Looked up from germline, CDR1 is SGHTA and CDR2 is FQGNSA. The CDR3 runs 14 residues. The V gene lost 3 bases and the J gene lost 6 bases, with 11 bases spanning the gap. The CDR3 is CASSFRQDYEKLFF. Written as DNA, the CDR3 is TGTGCCAGCAGCTTCCGACAGGACTATGAAAAACTGTTTTTT.

The V and J genes are TRBV6-6 and TRBJ2-2; D remains ambiguous. Between the trimmed V and J ends, which lost 7 bases and 0 bases, there was a span of 9 bases. Germline CDR1 is MNHNY and CDR2 is SVGAGI (reference sequence). The CDR3 totals 14 residues. CDR3: CASKQPPNTGELFF. The DNA of the CDR3 is TGTGCCAGCAAACAGCCACCGAACACCGGGGAGCTGTTTTTT.

This chain links TRBV27 with TRBJ1-1; D gene uncertain. This CDR3 region has 14 residues. Germline loops: CDR1 MNHEY, CDR2 SMNVEV (reference sequence). Deletions cut 6 bases from V and 4 bases from J, with 15 bases between. The CDR3 DNA reads TGTGCCAGCAGACCCCTCCAGGCCCCCACTGAAGCTTTCTTT. Translation gives CASRPLQAPTEAFF.

The rearrangement joins TRBV2 to TRBJ1-2; 7 bases match TRBD1. Trimming cost V 6 bases and J 8 bases; bases outside gene matches: 12. CDR3 length equals 14 residues. CDR1 and CDR2 (germline): SNHLY, FYNNEI. CDR3 loop: CASRGQAPVGGYTF. In nucleotides, the CDR3 is TGTGCCAGCAGAGGACAGGCTCCCGTTGGGGGCTACACCTTC.

In DNA form, the CDR3 reads TGTGCCAGCAGCCACTGGGGGACAGGAGGGACTGAAGCTTTCTTT. Protein sequence: CASSHWGTGGTEAFF. The chain joins TRBV14 to TRBJ1-1; 8 positions match TRBD1. The germline V gene has CDR1 SGHDN and CDR2 FVKESK. After removal of 3 bases from V and 5 bases from J, the junction contained 8 bases not matched to a gene. The CDR3 is made up of 15 amino acids. Together with reference TRBV14 and TRBJ1-1, the CDR3 gives the full variable domain: EAGVTQFPSHSVIEKGQTVTLRCDPISGHDNLYWYRRVMGKEIKFLLHFVKESKQDESGMPNNRFLAERTGGTYSTLKVQPAELEDSGVYFCASSHWGTGGTEAFFGQGTRLTVV.

The V call is TRBV3-1 (or the pseudogene TRBV3-2), the J call TRBJ1-1, with a possible D match to TRBD1 (5 bases). Trimming shortened V by 4 bases and J by 5 bases, and 20 bases separated the two germline ends. This CDR3 is built from 16 residues. Per the germline V gene, CDR1 is LGHDT and CDR2 is YNNKEL (reference sequence). CDR3 sequence reads: CASSRGTDDFGTEAFF. The CDR3, as DNA: TGTGCCAGCAGCCGCGGGACGGACGACTTTGGGACTGAAGCTTTCTTT.